This T cell receptor beta chain was captured by sequencing in a study of cytomegalovirus exposure and HLA in healthy donors. Overall study findings and caveats: Previously analyzed data showed that most TCR beta V segments were productive at a frequency of about 87% or about 30%.

The PCR employed 60 Vbeta primers together with 13 Jbeta primers. Produced via immunoSEQ multiplex PCR; TCRdb's table is partial and in-frame only. This table holds around 40,000 clones, about 70% found once. This clone is medium-sized by share. Its antigen is undetermined. CDR1 MNHNS and CDR2 SASEGT come from the germline V gene. The trim removed 5 bases at V and 6 bases at J, leaving 11 bases unmatched. This CDR3 comprises 15 residues. This sequence was found in a man aged 40-49 years in good health and CMV-seronegative. The chain has TRBV6-1 and TRBJ2-7; TRBD2 matches at 9 bases. The sample consisted of PBMCs. The chain's CDR3 is CASSPASGVPLEQYF. The DNA of the CDR3 is TGTGCCAGCAGTCCTGCTAGCGGGGTACCTCTCGAGCAGTACTTC.